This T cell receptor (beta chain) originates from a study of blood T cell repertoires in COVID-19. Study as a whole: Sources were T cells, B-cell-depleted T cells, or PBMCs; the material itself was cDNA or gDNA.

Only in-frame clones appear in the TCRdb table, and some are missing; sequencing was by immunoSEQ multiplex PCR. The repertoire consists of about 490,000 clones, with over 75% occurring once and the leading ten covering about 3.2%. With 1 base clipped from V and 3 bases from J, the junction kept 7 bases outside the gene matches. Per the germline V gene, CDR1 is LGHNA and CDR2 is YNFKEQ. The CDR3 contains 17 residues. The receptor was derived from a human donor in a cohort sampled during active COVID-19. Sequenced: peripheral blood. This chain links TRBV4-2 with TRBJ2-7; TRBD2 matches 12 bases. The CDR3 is CASSQGYGLAGSYEQYF. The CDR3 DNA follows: TGTGCCAGCAGCCAAGGATACGGACTAGCGGGAAGCTACGAGCAGTACTTC.